A single sample is the source of the 25 T cell receptor beta chains below, sequenced in a study of T cell responses to AZD1222 COVID-19 vaccine. Generated by immunoSEQ multiplex PCR, the TCRdb table keeps only in-frame clones and is missing some. The repertoire holds fewer than 85,000 clones, with around nine tenths as singletons. Sequencing used peripheral blood, obtained 28 days after the second AZD1222 dose. The receptors derive from an adult who received the AZD1222 COVID-19 vaccine.

The chain carries TRBV3-1 (or the pseudogene TRBV3-2) and TRBJ2-1, with D possibly TRBD2 on 6 matching bases. This CDR3 has 15 amino acids. Germline V gene data show CDR1 as LGHDT and CDR2 as YNNKEL (reference sequence). V lost 1 base to trimming and J lost 3 bases, with 10 bases between them. The CDR3 spells CASSQAGGNYNEQFF. The CDR3, as DNA: TGTGCCAGCAGCCAAGCTGGCGGGAACTACAATGAGCAGTTCTTC.

CDR3 sequence (DNA): TGTGCCAGCAGTTACTCGATGGGGAGCTATGGCTACACCTTC. Translated, it gives CASSYSMGSYGYTF. The chain links TRBV6-5 to TRBJ1-2; no clear D. This CDR3 contains 14 residues. The germline gives CDR1 MNHEY, CDR2 SVGAGI. V lost 0 bases and J 4 bases, leaving 9 bases between the germline ends.

V is TRBV12-3 or TRBV12-4 and J is TRBJ1-2, with no clear D. Trimming cost V 3 bases and J 8 bases, with 13 bases left between them. This CDR3 region has 13 residues. CDR3 sequence (DNA): TGTGCCAGCAGTTTTTCCCGACAACTGGGCTACACCTTC. Protein sequence: CASSFSRQLGYTF.

V gene TRBV6-5 combines with J gene TRBJ2-7; D possibly uses TRBD1 or TRBD2 (5 bases each). V was cut by 8 bases and J by 0 bases, with 8 bases left in between. Germline CDR1 MNHEY, CDR2 SVGAGI. The CDR3 runs 12 residues. In DNA, the CDR3 is TGTGCCAGCGGGGGTATCTCCTACGAGCAGTACTTC. This gives the protein CASGGISYEQYF.

The chain carries TRBV18 and TRBJ2-1; D is possibly TRBD1 or TRBD2 (5 bases each). CDR1 is KGHSH and CDR2 is LQKENI in the germline V gene. Trimming pared 3 bases from V and 5 bases from J, leaving 23 bases between. The CDR3 extends over 18 amino acids. DNA for the CDR3: TGTGCCAGCTCACCCCCCCGGGGCCAACACCAAAAAAACAATGAGCAGTTCTTC. Protein sequence: CASSPPRGQHQKNNEQFF. Complete variable domain (other parts from reference TRBV18 and TRBJ2-1): NAGVMQNPRHLVRRRGQEARLRCSPMKGHSHVYWYRQLPEEGLKFMVYLQKENIIDESGMPKERFSAEFPKEGPSILRIQQVVRGDSAAYFCASSPPRGQHQKNNEQFFGPGTRLTVL.

The genes are TRBV29-1 and TRBJ1-4; D not certain. The germline gives CDR1 SQVTM, CDR2 ANQGSEA. CDR3 size: 12 residues. Trimming took 2 bases from V and 7 from J, leaving 8 bases between them. CDR3 in DNA: TGCAGCGTTGAATTCGGGAGTGAAAAACTGTTTTTT. Amino acids: CSVEFGSEKLFF.

The chain combines TRBV12-5 with TRBJ2-1; D gene uncertain. Germline V lookup: CDR1 LGHNT, CDR2 FRNRAP. This CDR3 region has 14 residues. Between the trimmed V and J ends, which lost 2 bases and 8 bases, there was a span of 13 bases. The CDR3 is CASGLPLWVDEQFF. CDR3 DNA sequence: TGTGCTAGTGGTTTGCCCCTTTGGGTGGATGAGCAGTTCTTC.

The rearrangement links TRBV5-1 to TRBJ1-2; D perhaps matches TRBD1 (6 bases). Germline V gives CDR1 SGHRS, CDR2 YFSETQ. This CDR3 is built from 13 residues. Trimming pared 7 bases from V and 3 bases from J, leaving 13 bases between. For the CDR3, the DNA is TGCGCCAGCCGACGGGGGGCTGACTATGGCTACACCTTC. It specifies CASRRGADYGYTF.

The rearrangement joins TRBV7-3 to TRBJ2-3; D unresolved. Trimming left V 1 base short and J 0 bases short, with 11 bases between. This CDR3 is 16 amino acids long. The V gene's germline CDR1 is SGHTA and CDR2 FQGTGA. Written as DNA, the CDR3 is TGTGCCAGCAGCTTAATCGGCGGTTCTAGCACAGATACGCAGTATTTT. This encodes CASSLIGGSSTDTQYF. Drawing the rest from reference TRBV7-3 and TRBJ2-3, the complete variable domain is GAGVSQTPSNKVTEKGKYVELRCDPISGHTALYWYRQSLGQGPEFLIYFQGTGAADDSGLPNDRFFAVRPEGSVSTLKIQRTERGDSAVYLCASSLIGGSSTDTQYFGPGTRLTVL.

The chain carries TRBV11-3 and TRBJ1-4; 9 nucleotides align to TRBD1. The V gene end was trimmed by 3 bases and the J gene end by 7 bases; junction bases not matched to a gene: 6. Germline assignment: CDR1 SGHNT and CDR2 YENEEA. This CDR3 spans 15 amino acids. For the CDR3, the DNA is TGTGCCAGCAGCTTTGACAGGGGGAAGGTTGAAAAACTGTTTTTT. This gives the protein CASSFDRGKVEKLFF.

The CDR3 coding sequence is TGTGCCAGCAGTTTTAATCATAATTCACCCCTCCACTTT. This codes for CASSFNHNSPLHF. J is TRBJ1-6 and V is TRBV28, with no clear D. The CDR3 spans 13 residues. The V and J ends lost 3 bases and 5 bases respectively, with 5 bases between them. Germline V lookup: CDR1 MDHEN, CDR2 SYDVKM. The full variable domain, rest sourced from reference TRBV28 and TRBJ1-6, is DVKVTQSSRYLVKRTGEKVFLECVQDMDHENMFWYRQDPGLGLRLIYFSYDVKMKEKGDIPEGYSVSREKKERFSLILESASTNQTSMYLCASSFNHNSPLHFGNGTRLTVT.

The gene calls are TRBV5-5 and TRBJ1-6, with 8 bases aligning to TRBD1. This CDR3 is 16 amino acids long. Germline lookup yields CDR1 SGHKS and CDR2 YYEKEE (reference sequence). Germline trimming cut 3 bases from V and 8 bases from J; bases unmatched to any gene: 10. The CDR3 DNA reads as TGTGCCAGCAGCTGGACCGGACAGGGAACAGATTCACCCCTCCACTTT. This encodes CASSWTGQGTDSPLHF.

CDR3 sequence (DNA): TGTGCCAGCAGCTTGGCCCTCCAAGAGACCCAGTACTTC. Residues: CASSLALQETQYF. This chain uses TRBV5-4 with TRBJ2-5; D uncertain. The CDR3 has 13 residues. Germline values: CDR1 SGHNT, CDR2 YYREEE (reference sequence). Trimming cost V 0 bases and J 1 base, with 4 bases left between them.

This clone has only one observation. The chain is built from TRBV29-1 and TRBJ2-4, with D possibly TRBD2 on 6 matching bases. Germline V gene lookup returns CDR1 SQVTM and CDR2 ANQGSEA. The CDR3 runs 15 residues. Trimming pared 4 bases from V and 0 bases from J, leaving 13 bases between. CDR3 in amino acids: CSVVGSGLAKNIQYF. CDR3 DNA sequence: TGCAGCGTTGTTGGTAGCGGTCTAGCCAAAAACATTCAGTACTTC.

The rearrangement uses TRBV30 and TRBJ1-5; a possible D gene is TRBD1 (5 bases). Trimming took 4 bases from V and 5 from J, leaving 9 bases between them. This CDR3 region has 12 residues. Germline CDR1 reads GTSNPN; CDR2 reads SVGIG (reference sequence). In nucleotides, the CDR3 is TGTGCCTGGAATCAGGGTTATCAGCCCCAGCATTTT. Encoded protein: CAWNQGYQPQHF.

The chain is built from TRBV2 and TRBJ1-6; 8 bases match TRBD1. Trimming removed 6 bases from V and 9 bases from J; junction bases left unmatched: 7. The CDR3 is made up of 14 amino acids. CDR1 SNHLY and CDR2 FYNNEI come from the germline V gene. The CDR3, as DNA: TGTGCCAGCAGCCCCGACAGGGGCCTTTCACCCCTCCACTTT. It yields the protein CASSPDRGLSPLHF. The full variable domain, in which reference TRBV2 and TRBJ1-6 provide the parts outside the CDR3, is EPEVTQTPSHQVTQMGQEVILRCVPISNHLYFYWYRQILGQKVEFLVSFYNNEISEKSEIFDDQFSVERPDGSNFTLKIRSTKLEDSAMYFCASSPDRGLSPLHFGNGTRLTVT.

The V call is TRBV5-1, the J call TRBJ1-2; TRBD1 aligns across 8 bases. V was clipped by 4 bases and J by 4 bases; unmatched bases: 9. Germline lookup yields CDR1 SGHRS and CDR2 YFSETQ. This CDR3 region has 15 residues. The CDR3 coding sequence is TGCGCCAGCAGCCAGAGGGCAGGGGGCGTCTATGGCTACACCTTC. It encodes CASSQRAGGVYGYTF.

The CDR3: CATSRDIAGGADTQYF. The CDR3 DNA is TGTGCCACCAGCAGAGATATAGCGGGAGGTGCCGATACGCAGTATTTT. The chain links TRBV15 to TRBJ2-3; 10 bases are shared with TRBD2. J lost 6 bases, V lost 0 bases, and 6 bases had no gene match. Germline CDR1 is LNHNV and CDR2 is YYDKDF (reference sequence). The CDR3 spans 16 residues.

This chain links TRBV28 with TRBJ2-3; 10 bases map to TRBD1. The V gene's germline CDR1 is MDHEN and CDR2 SYDVKM. Germline trimming cut 4 bases from V and 4 bases from J; bases unmatched to any gene: 5. The CDR3 has 15 residues. CDR3 sequence: CASSWGQGKADTQYF. CDR3 bases: TGTGCCAGCAGTTGGGGACAGGGGAAAGCAGATACGCAGTATTTT.

The V call is TRBV7-2, the J call TRBJ2-7, with 10 bases aligning to TRBD2. Per the germline V gene, CDR1 is SGHTA and CDR2 is FQGNSA. Trimming cost V 1 base and J 1 base; bases outside gene matches: 7. This CDR3 comprises 17 residues. CDR3 residues: CASSLGVAGGSSYEQYF. The CDR3 nucleotides read TGTGCCAGCAGCTTAGGAGTAGCGGGAGGCTCATCCTACGAGCAGTACTTC.

The rearrangement joins TRBV11-2 to TRBJ1-2; 7 nucleotides line up with TRBD1. The trim removed 5 bases at V and 8 bases at J, leaving 11 bases unmatched. Looked up from germline, CDR1 is SGHAT and CDR2 is FQNNGV. This CDR3 is 14 amino acids long. This CDR3 reads CASSPYTGARGYTF. CDR3 sequence (DNA): TGTGCCAGCAGCCCTTATACAGGGGCAAGGGGCTACACCTTC.

This clone was seen just once. The chain recombines TRBV27 with TRBJ1-2; D gene ambiguous. The CDR3 has 14 amino acids. Trimming left V 2 bases short and J 3 bases short, with 10 bases between. Germline V CDR1 and CDR2: MNHEY, SMNVEV (reference sequence). The DNA of the CDR3 is TGTGCCAGCAGTTTAGCGGGCAGGCACTATGGCTACACCTTC. This sequence encodes CASSLAGRHYGYTF.

The chain links TRBV6-6 to TRBJ1-6; D remains ambiguous. V lost 6 bases and J lost 7, with 16 bases in between. This CDR3 region has 15 residues. Looked up from germline, CDR1 is MNHNY and CDR2 is SVGAGI (reference sequence). The CDR3 DNA is TGTGCCAGCAGCCCTTTTTTCCCCCCAAATTCACCCCTCCACTTT. Protein: CASSPFFPPNSPLHF.

This clone was picked up a small number of times. This sequence joins TRBV6-6 and TRBJ2-1; D gene uncertain. Germline V CDR1 and CDR2: MNHNY, SVGAGI (reference sequence). The CDR3 extends over 12 amino acids. V lost 0 bases, J lost 10 bases, and 7 bases lay in between. In DNA, the CDR3 is TGTGCCAGCAGTTACTCTGGACCAGAGCAGTTCTTC. Residues: CASSYSGPEQFF.

The rearrangement uses TRBV19 and TRBJ2-7; 7 nucleotides align to TRBD1. CDR1 LNHDA and CDR2 SQIVND come from the germline V gene (reference sequence). The CDR3 is made up of 13 amino acids. Trimming at V came to 6 bases and at J to 4 bases, leaving 6 bases not matched to a gene. The CDR3 DNA reads TGTGCCAGTAGCAAGACAGGGCTTTACGAGCAGTACTTC. Its translation: CASSKTGLYEQYF.